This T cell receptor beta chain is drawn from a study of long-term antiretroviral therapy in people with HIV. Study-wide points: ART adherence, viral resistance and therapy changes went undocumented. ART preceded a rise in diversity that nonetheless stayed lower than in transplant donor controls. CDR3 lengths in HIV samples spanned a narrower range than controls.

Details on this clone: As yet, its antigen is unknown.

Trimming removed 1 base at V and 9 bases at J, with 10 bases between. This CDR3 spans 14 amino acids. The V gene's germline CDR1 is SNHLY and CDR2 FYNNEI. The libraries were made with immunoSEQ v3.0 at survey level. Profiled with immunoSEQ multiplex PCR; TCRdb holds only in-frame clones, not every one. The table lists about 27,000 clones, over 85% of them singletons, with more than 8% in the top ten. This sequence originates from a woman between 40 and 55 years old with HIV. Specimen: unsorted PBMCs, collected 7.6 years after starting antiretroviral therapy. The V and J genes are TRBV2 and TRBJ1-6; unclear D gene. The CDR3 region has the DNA TGTGCCAGCAGTGAAGGGTCCGTAGCTTCACCCCTCCACTTT. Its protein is CASSEGSVASPLHF.